The subject of this entry is one TCR beta chain. The sample holds many counts of this clone. The specificity of this receptor is unknown. Nothing much larger sits one base from this clone, and base qualities are not available. A second Seattle source provided samples from volunteer blood donors who had recovered from COVID-19. The collaborating institutions used their own protocols to collect whole blood in K2EDTA tubes. Collaborator samples were shipped for TCRbeta analysis as frozen whole blood, isolated PBMCs, or DNA extracted from either sample type. Per the germline V gene, LGHNA is the CDR1 and YSLEER is the CDR2. Measured from the cysteine to the phenylalanine, the CDR3 is 15 residues long. The kept DNA is CDR3 alone, 45 bases in frame from the first base. V gives up 2 bases and J gives up 1 base, and the segment between their germline ends measures 6 bases. This record belongs to a study of blood T cell repertoires in COVID-19 (TCRdb year 2020). General notes on the study: The collaborator samples originated in the United States, Italy and Spain and spanned the acute and convalescent phases of COVID-19. The material from the prospective study consisted of cDNA or gDNA derived from T cells, B-cell-depleted T cells, or PBMCs. Deeply sampled blood TCRbeta repertoires from subjects exposed to, actively infected with, or recovered from COVID-19 were included in the dataset. Nearly every sample came with metadata listing a de-identified subject ID, COVID-19 status, age in years and sex. HLA class I and class II types, where available, came from metadata supplied by the sample provider rather than from assay-based typing. Samples came from the ongoing ImmuneRACE study (first 160 participants) plus 1,254 subjects from 6 global collaborators. The repertoires were made available in a free public database intended to serve as a resource for research on the immune response to SARS-CoV-2. Results and caveats for the whole study, not just this receptor: The quantity of clinical and demographic metadata differed by source and by participant and was supplied without curation.

The immunoSEQ Assay, a bias-controlled multiplex PCR, was used to amplify TCRbeta CDR3 regions from genomic DNA. The study's processing was this. Within the assay, amplification of reference gene primers was used to estimate how many nucleated cells each sample contained. Sequence reads were collapsed and filtered to measure the absolute abundance of every unique TCRbeta CDR3 rearrangement. For each sample, productive Simpson clonality was calculated as the square root of Simpson's diversity index across productive rearrangements. The table was pulled from immuneACCESS by TCRdb, which kept in-frame rearrangements only. Such tables lose some clones; where checked, under half of the loss comes from unresolved V genes, and the rest has no known cause. That table supplies the V and J calls and clone size; D and trimming were determined from the DNA. This sample comprises 250,000 to 350,000 clones, around 87% of them detected only once. The ten largest clones capture about 7.8% of the sample.

The sequencing sample was made of peripheral blood. The chain was built from TRBV4-3 and TRBJ2-6, with no D gene named confidently. This TCR was recovered from a woman aged 45-59 years who had recovered from COVID-19. CDR3 protein: CASSQLGSGANVLTF. The bases are TGCGCCAGCAGCCAACTCGGGTCTGGGGCCAACGTCCTGACTTTC.